These 19 T cell receptor beta chains were all obtained from the same sample, sequenced in a study of T cell changes during pregnancy in multiple sclerosis. Repertoires were generated with immunoSEQ multiplex PCR, while TCRdb's copy carries only in-frame clones and drops some. The sample comprises about 69,000 clones, approximately 91% of which are singletons, and roughly 1.4% rests with the top ten. This specimen was peripheral blood, taken in the third trimester of pregnancy. Receptors originate from a female donor with multiple sclerosis, enrolled in a pregnancy study.

This clone was seen a handful of times. This sequence joins TRBV7-9 and TRBJ1-3; D call uncertain. The CDR3 runs 17 residues. With 5 bases removed from V and 0 bases from J, the gap between germline ends came to 17 bases. Germline V gives CDR1 SEHNR, CDR2 FQNEAQ (reference sequence). In DNA form, the CDR3 reads TGTGCCAGCAGCCTTGGACTTCAGACCCTCTCTGGAAACACCATATATTTT. Protein product: CASSLGLQTLSGNTIYF.

This sequence joins TRBV11-2 and TRBJ1-2; TRBD1 aligns across 7 bases. Germline trimming cut 5 bases from V and 3 bases from J; bases unmatched to any gene: 12. The CDR3 loop spans 16 amino acids. Germline CDR1 reads SGHAT; CDR2 reads FQNNGV. Here the CDR3 reads CASSLRVRQGDYGYTF. Written as DNA, the CDR3 is TGTGCCAGCAGCCTTCGCGTTCGACAGGGAGACTATGGCTACACCTTC.

This rearrangement joins TRBV5-4 to TRBJ2-5, with 9 bases lining up with TRBD2. The CDR3 extends over 15 amino acids. After removal of 4 bases from V and 4 bases from J, the junction contained 8 bases not matched to a gene. CDR1 SGHNT and CDR2 YYREEE come from the germline V gene (reference sequence). The CDR3 loop is CASSPKGGGGETQYF. The CDR3 DNA sequence: TGTGCCAGCAGCCCTAAGGGCGGGGGGGGAGAGACCCAGTACTTC. Supplemented by reference TRBV5-4 and TRBJ2-5, the full variable domain reads ETGVTQSPTHLIKTRGQQVTLRCSSQSGHNTVSWYQQALGQGPQFIFQYYREEENGRGNFPPRFSGLQFPNYSSELNVNALELDDSALYLCASSPKGGGGETQYFGPGTRLLVL.

The rearrangement links TRBV5-1 to TRBJ2-2; D might be TRBD1 (5 bases). The germline V gene has CDR1 SGHRS and CDR2 YFSETQ. Trimming shortened V by 0 bases and J by 7 bases, and 7 bases separated the two germline ends. The CDR3 consists of 13 residues. The CDR3 DNA sequence: TGCGCCAGCAGCTTGGCTAGGGGCGGGGAGCTGTTTTTT. It codes for CASSLARGGELFF.

V and J are TRBV7-2 and TRBJ2-3, with 7 bases that match TRBD2. V dropped 10 bases and J dropped 3; count of bases not matched to a gene: 7. Germline lookup yields CDR1 SGHTA and CDR2 FQGNSA. The CDR3 is 13 residues long. Here the CDR3 DNA reads TGTGCCATACGGAGTAGCGGGACAGATACGCAGTATTTT. Encoded protein: CAIRSSGTDTQYF.

This chain links TRBV5-1 with TRBJ2-7; the match to TRBD1 covers 9 bases. V shed 3 bases, J shed 2 bases, and the junction held 9 bases outside the gene matches. CDR1 SGHRS and CDR2 YFSETQ come from the germline V gene. The CDR3 covers 16 residues. The CDR3 spells CASSWAGTGLAYEQYF. CDR3 DNA: TGCGCCAGCAGCTGGGCCGGGACAGGGCTTGCCTACGAGCAGTACTTC. Combining the CDR3 with reference TRBV5-1 and TRBJ2-7 gives the whole variable domain KAGVTQTPRYLIKTRGQQVTLSCSPISGHRSVSWYQQTPGQGLQFLFEYFSETQRNKGNFPGRFSGRQFSNSRSEMNVSTLELGDSALYLCASSWAGTGLAYEQYFGPGTRLTVT.

The V gene is TRBV27, the J gene TRBJ1-1, with 8 bases aligning to TRBD1. The CDR3 contains 14 residues. With V trimmed by 0 bases and J by 5 bases, 2 bases remained unmatched. Germline CDR1 MNHEY, CDR2 SMNVEV (reference sequence). Here the CDR3 reads CASSLSGTGTEAFF. The CDR3 DNA follows: TGTGCCAGCAGTTTATCCGGGACAGGAACTGAAGCTTTCTTT.

This clone was detected only a few times. The chain couples TRBV27 to TRBJ2-5; D possibly corresponds to TRBD2 (5 bases). Germline V gene data show CDR1 as MNHEY and CDR2 as SMNVEV (reference sequence). This CDR3 spans 16 amino acids. Trimming stripped 6 bases from V and 0 bases from J, with 17 bases between. As DNA, the CDR3 is TGTGCCAGCAGACCTATCGTGGGCGGGTACCAAGAGACCCAGTACTTC. It encodes CASRPIVGGYQETQYF.

V usage is TRBV5-1 and J usage is TRBJ2-1, with D perhaps matching TRBD1 (6 bases). Trimming shortened V by 5 bases and J by 6 bases, and 18 bases separated the two germline ends. CDR3 size: 15 residues. Germline CDR1 SGHRS, CDR2 YFSETQ. CDR3 loop: CASRKTGLSGNEQFF. The CDR3, as DNA: TGCGCCAGCAGGAAAACAGGGTTGAGTGGCAATGAGCAGTTCTTC.

J is TRBJ2-2 and V is TRBV27, with D possibly being TRBD2 (7 bases). V was trimmed by 1 base and J by 6 bases, leaving 12 bases between them. Germline V gene data show CDR1 as MNHEY and CDR2 as SMNVEV (reference sequence). The CDR3 is made up of 15 amino acids. CDR3: CASSLWGGSAGELFF. CDR3 bases: TGTGCCAGCAGTTTATGGGGGGGCAGCGCCGGGGAGCTGTTTTTT.

V usage is TRBV4-1 and J usage is TRBJ1-1; 9 nucleotides agree with TRBD1. This CDR3 contains 17 residues. Germline V lookup: CDR1 MGHRA, CDR2 YSYEKL. After removal of 1 base from V and 1 base from J, the junction contained 7 bases not matched to a gene. The CDR3 sequence is CASSQAGTGMGNTEAFF. The CDR3 DNA reads as TGCGCCAGCAGCCAAGCGGGGACAGGGATGGGGAACACTGAAGCTTTCTTT.

The chain is built from TRBV5-5 and TRBJ1-6, with D perhaps matching TRBD1 (5 bases). V lost 1 base and J lost 9, with 14 bases in between. From germline, CDR1 is SGHKS and CDR2 YYEKEE (reference sequence). This CDR3 is 15 amino acids long. This CDR3 is CASSLFGRVGSPLHF. In DNA form, the CDR3 reads TGTGCCAGCAGCTTGTTCGGCAGGGTGGGTTCACCCCTCCACTTT.

This chain connects TRBV1 to TRBJ2-1; the DNA was not compared with TRBD1, the D call given in the table. TRBV1 is labeled a pseudogene. CDR3 length: 20 amino acids. The CDR3 DNA sequence: TGCACCAGCAGCCAAGATAAGCCGGCCAGGGTCAAATCCCCGTACAATGAGCAGTTCTTC. Protein: CTSSQDKPARVKSPYNEQFF.

The V and J genes are TRBV7-2 and TRBJ2-6; no firm D call. The germline V gene encodes CDR1 SGHTA and CDR2 FQGNSA. V dropped 2 bases and J dropped 0 bases, with 5 bases sitting between them. The CDR3 covers 15 residues. CDR3 residues: CASSLLHSGANVLTF. CDR3 DNA: TGTGCCAGCAGCTTATTACACTCTGGGGCCAACGTCCTGACTTTC. Filled out from reference TRBV7-2 and TRBJ2-6, the complete variable domain reads GAGVSQSPSNKVTEKGKDVELRCDPISGHTALYWYRQSLGQGLEFLIYFQGNSAPDKSGLPSDRFSAERTGGSVSTLTIQRTQQEDSAVYLCASSLLHSGANVLTFGAGSRLTVL.

The DNA of the CDR3 is TGTGCCAGCAGCTTAGCCGGGGGGAACACTGAAGCTTTCTTT. Its translation is CASSLAGGNTEAFF. The genes are TRBV7-9 and TRBJ1-1; a weak D match, TRBD1 (5 bases). The CDR3 runs 14 residues. With 0 bases removed from V and 1 base from J, the gap between germline ends came to 6 bases. The germline V gene has CDR1 SEHNR and CDR2 FQNEAQ (reference sequence).

The chain recombines TRBV5-1 with TRBJ2-2, with a possible D match to TRBD2 (6 bases). V lost 5 bases, J lost 0 bases, and 8 bases lay in between. The CDR3 consists of 14 residues. CDR1 and CDR2 (germline): SGHRS, YFSETQ. The CDR3 loop is CASRRESNTGELFF. The CDR3 nucleotides read TGCGCCAGCAGGCGGGAATCGAACACCGGGGAGCTGTTTTTT.

This clone was seen only once. V gene TRBV5-1 combines with J gene TRBJ2-7; 11 nucleotides match TRBD2. Germline CDR1 SGHRS, CDR2 YFSETQ. This CDR3 is built from 20 residues. J was trimmed by 0 bases and V by 3 bases; bases with no gene match: 17. The CDR3: CASSWGGGTSGEGYSYEQYF. The DNA for the CDR3 is TGCGCCAGCAGCTGGGGTGGCGGGACTAGCGGTGAGGGGTACTCCTACGAGCAGTACTTC. Filled out from reference TRBV5-1 and TRBJ2-7, the complete variable domain reads KAGVTQTPRYLIKTRGQQVTLSCSPISGHRSVSWYQQTPGQGLQFLFEYFSETQRNKGNFPGRFSGRQFSNSRSEMNVSTLELGDSALYLCASSWGGGTSGEGYSYEQYFGPGTRLTVT.

This chain joins TRBV2 and TRBJ1-5, with 7 bases fitting TRBD1. This CDR3 region has 14 residues. Germline V CDR1 and CDR2: SNHLY, FYNNEI. The V and J ends lost 9 bases and 5 bases, in that order; junction bases with no gene match: 10. The CDR3 here is CASSRQGKDQPQHF. DNA for the CDR3: TGTGCCAGTTCTAGACAGGGTAAAGATCAGCCCCAGCATTTT.

CDR3 region: CASSEGGTDTQYF. The CDR3 DNA reads TGTGCCAGCAGTGAAGGCGGAACAGATACGCAGTATTTT. The chain links TRBV25-1 to TRBJ2-3; D is undetermined. The ends were cut back, 2 bases at V and 3 bases at J, with 6 bases in the middle. The CDR3 is made up of 13 amino acids. Germline values: CDR1 MGHDK, CDR2 SYGVNS.